This T cell receptor beta chain was observed in a study of radiation and T cells in renal cell carcinoma. This CDR3 has 16 amino acids. Germline-derived CDR1 and CDR2 are SGHKS and YYEKEE (reference sequence). V was shortened by 4 bases and J by 2 bases, with 16 bases between the two germline ends. Here immunoSEQ multiplex PCR was the method, and the copy in TCRdb shows in-frame clones only, minus some. The sample lists roughly 100,000 clones, under 90% occurring once. Noted time point: baseline pretreatment blood. Treatment of the sample: 15 Gy SBRT to primary tumor, nephrectomy 4 weeks later. This receptor was obtained from a man aged 55 to 70 with renal cell carcinoma. The sequencing used blood, collected from a patient whose treatment included radiotherapy and nephrectomy. This chain connects TRBV5-5 to TRBJ1-5, with no clear D. CDR3 residues: CASSQMGNAGNQPQHF. The DNA of the CDR3 is TGTGCCAGCAGCCAAATGGGTAACGCGGGCAATCAGCCCCAGCATTTT.